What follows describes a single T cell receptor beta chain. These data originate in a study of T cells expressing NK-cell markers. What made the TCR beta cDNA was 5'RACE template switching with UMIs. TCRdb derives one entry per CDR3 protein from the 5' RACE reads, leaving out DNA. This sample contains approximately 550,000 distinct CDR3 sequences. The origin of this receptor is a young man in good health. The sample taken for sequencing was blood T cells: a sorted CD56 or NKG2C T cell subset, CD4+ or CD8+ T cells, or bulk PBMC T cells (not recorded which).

CDR3 protein: CASSLPRGQGVSGANVLTF. The V call is TRBV7-8, the J call TRBJ2-6; TCRdb returns TRBD1, unconfirmable since there is no DNA. The CDR3 is made up of 19 amino acids. The V gene's germline CDR1 is SGHVS and CDR2 FQNEAQ.